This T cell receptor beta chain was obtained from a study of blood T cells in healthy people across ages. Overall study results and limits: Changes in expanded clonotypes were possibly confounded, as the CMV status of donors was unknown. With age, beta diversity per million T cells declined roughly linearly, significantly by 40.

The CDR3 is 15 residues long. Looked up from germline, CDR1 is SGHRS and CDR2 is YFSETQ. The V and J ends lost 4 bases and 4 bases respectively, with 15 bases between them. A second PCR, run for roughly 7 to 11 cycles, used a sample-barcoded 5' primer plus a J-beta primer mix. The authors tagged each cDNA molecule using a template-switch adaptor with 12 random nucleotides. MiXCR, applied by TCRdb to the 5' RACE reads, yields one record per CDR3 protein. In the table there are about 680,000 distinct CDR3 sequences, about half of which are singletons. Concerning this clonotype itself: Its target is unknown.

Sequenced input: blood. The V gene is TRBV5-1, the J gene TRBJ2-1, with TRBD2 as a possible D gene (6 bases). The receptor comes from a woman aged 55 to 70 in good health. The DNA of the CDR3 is TGCGCCAGCAGCCAGGTAGCGGTACCGTACAATGAGCAGTTCTTC. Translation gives CASSQVAVPYNEQFF.